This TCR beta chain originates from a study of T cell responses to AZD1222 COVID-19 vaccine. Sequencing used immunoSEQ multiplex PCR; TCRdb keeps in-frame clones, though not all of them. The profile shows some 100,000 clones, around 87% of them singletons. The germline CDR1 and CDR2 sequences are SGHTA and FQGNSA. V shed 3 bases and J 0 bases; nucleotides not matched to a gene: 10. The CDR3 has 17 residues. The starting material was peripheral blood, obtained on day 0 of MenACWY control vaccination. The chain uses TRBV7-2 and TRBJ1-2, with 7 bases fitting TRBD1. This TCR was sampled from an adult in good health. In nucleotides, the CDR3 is TGTGCCAGCAGCTTGACCGGGACAGCCCTTTCTAACTATGGCTACACCTTC. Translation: CASSLTGTALSNYGYTF. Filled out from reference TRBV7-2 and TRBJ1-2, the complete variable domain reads GAGVSQSPSNKVTEKGKDVELRCDPISGHTALYWYRQSLGQGLEFLIYFQGNSAPDKSGLPSDRFSAERTGGSVSTLTIQRTQQEDSAVYLCASSLTGTALSNYGYTFGSGTRLTVV.